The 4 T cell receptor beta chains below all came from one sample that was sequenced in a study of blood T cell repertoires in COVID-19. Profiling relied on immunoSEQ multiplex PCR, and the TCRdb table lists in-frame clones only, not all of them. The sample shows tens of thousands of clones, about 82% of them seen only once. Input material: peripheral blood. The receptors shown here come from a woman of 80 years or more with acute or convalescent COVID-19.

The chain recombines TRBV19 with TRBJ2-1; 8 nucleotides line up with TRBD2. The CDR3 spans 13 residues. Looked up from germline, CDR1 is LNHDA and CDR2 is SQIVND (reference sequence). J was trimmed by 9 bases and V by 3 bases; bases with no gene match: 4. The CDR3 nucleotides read TGTGCCAGTAGTATCAGCGGGGGACTTGAGCAGTTCTTC. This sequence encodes CASSISGGLEQFF.

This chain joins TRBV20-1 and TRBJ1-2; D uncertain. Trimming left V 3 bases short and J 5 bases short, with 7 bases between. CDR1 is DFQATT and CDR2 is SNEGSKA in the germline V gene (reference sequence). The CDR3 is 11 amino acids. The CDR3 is CSASSGYGYTF. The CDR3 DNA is TGCAGTGCTAGCTCAGGTTATGGCTACACCTTC.

CDR3 protein: CASSNSGLAKNIQYF. CDR3 coding DNA: TGTGCCAGCAGTAACAGTGGGCTAGCCAAAAACATTCAGTACTTC. The chain employs TRBV28 and TRBJ2-4; D is undetermined. V was pared by 5 bases and J by 0 bases, with 11 bases between. CDR1 MDHEN and CDR2 SYDVKM come from the germline V gene. This CDR3 has 15 residues.

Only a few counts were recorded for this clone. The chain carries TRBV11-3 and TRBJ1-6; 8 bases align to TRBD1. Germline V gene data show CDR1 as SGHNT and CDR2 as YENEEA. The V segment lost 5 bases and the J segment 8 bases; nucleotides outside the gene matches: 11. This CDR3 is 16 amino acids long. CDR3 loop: CASSPRTGRSDSPLHF. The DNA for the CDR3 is TGTGCCAGCAGCCCCAGGACAGGGCGATCGGATTCACCCCTCCACTTT.